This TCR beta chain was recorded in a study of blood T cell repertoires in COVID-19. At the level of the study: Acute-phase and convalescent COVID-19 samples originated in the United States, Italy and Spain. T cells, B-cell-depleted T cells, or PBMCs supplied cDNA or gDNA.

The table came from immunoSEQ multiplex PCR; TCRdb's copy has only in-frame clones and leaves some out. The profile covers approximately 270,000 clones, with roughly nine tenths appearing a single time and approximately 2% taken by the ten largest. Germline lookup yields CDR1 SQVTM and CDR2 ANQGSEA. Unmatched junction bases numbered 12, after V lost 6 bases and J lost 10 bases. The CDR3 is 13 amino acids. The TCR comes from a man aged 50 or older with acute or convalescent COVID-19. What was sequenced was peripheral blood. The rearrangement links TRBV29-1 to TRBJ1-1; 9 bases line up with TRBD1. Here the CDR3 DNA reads TGCAGCGTCACAGGGGGCCGGGCGTATGGAGCTTTCTTT. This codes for CSVTGGRAYGAFF.